Each of the 3 T cell receptor beta chains below was sequenced from the same sample in a study of T-cell memory formation after mild COVID-19. TCRdb independently ran MiXCR on the 5' RACE reads; one entry per CDR3 protein. The table lists roughly 340,000 distinct CDR3 sequences, around 15% of them singletons, with around 22% in the top ten. Material: PBMCs or a T cell subset sorted from them (not recorded which). These receptors were obtained from a young man who had mild COVID-19 (a few samples of this study predate the infection). Cell type and time point are not known.

This clonotype was recorded a few times. The gene calls are TRBV5-4 and TRBJ2-2; perhaps D is TRBD1 or TRBD2 (5 bases each). The CDR3 runs 15 residues. V was trimmed by 0 bases and J by 6 bases, leaving 12 bases between them. Germline assignment: CDR1 SGHNT and CDR2 YYREEE (reference sequence). This chain's CDR3 is CASSLAGTPPGELFF. The CDR3 DNA follows: TGTGCCAGCAGCTTGGCCGGGACCCCCCCCGGGGAGCTGTTTTTT.

The chain combines TRBV7-7 with TRBJ2-1; D possibly corresponds to TRBD2 (6 bases). The CDR3 extends over 15 amino acids. V dropped 1 base and J dropped 6 bases, with 13 bases sitting between them. The germline V gene encodes CDR1 SSHAT and CDR2 FNYEAQ (reference sequence). CDR3 residues: CASSLGGRGANEQFF. The DNA for the CDR3 is TGTGCCAGCAGCTTAGGGGGCCGCGGGGCCAATGAGCAGTTCTTC.

CDR3 region: CASSFTGGGETQYF. DNA of the CDR3: TGTGCCAGCAGCTTTACGGGGGGCGGGGAGACCCAGTACTTC. The V call is TRBV7-2, the J call TRBJ2-5; tentatively, D is TRBD2 (7 bases). Germline lookup yields CDR1 SGHTA and CDR2 FQGNSA. CDR3 length equals 14 residues. V was shortened by 3 bases and J by 5 bases, with 13 bases between the two germline ends.